This T cell receptor beta chain comes out of a study of T-cell memory formation after mild COVID-19. Study-level results: Contracting CD4+ clones lay largely in CM and EM, with CD8+ ones residing in EMRA.

The table lists this clonotype with many counts. Its specificity is unknown. TCRdb redid the calling of the 5' RACE reads with MiXCR, one entry per CDR3 protein. The table records about 350,000 distinct CDR3 sequences, about 13% of them present only once. V lost 0 bases to trimming and J lost 5 bases, with 9 bases between them. Germline values: CDR1 SGHRS, CDR2 YFSETQ. This CDR3 has 15 residues. Source material: PBMCs or a T cell subset sorted from them (not recorded which). The rearrangement links TRBV5-1 to TRBJ1-6, with D hard to call. This TCR was recovered from a man between 18 and 29 years old who had mild COVID-19 (a few samples of this study predate the infection). Cell type and time point are not known. The CDR3 here is CASSLDRAHNSPLHF. The CDR3 region has the DNA TGCGCCAGCAGCTTGGACCGGGCCCATAATTCACCCCTCCACTTT.